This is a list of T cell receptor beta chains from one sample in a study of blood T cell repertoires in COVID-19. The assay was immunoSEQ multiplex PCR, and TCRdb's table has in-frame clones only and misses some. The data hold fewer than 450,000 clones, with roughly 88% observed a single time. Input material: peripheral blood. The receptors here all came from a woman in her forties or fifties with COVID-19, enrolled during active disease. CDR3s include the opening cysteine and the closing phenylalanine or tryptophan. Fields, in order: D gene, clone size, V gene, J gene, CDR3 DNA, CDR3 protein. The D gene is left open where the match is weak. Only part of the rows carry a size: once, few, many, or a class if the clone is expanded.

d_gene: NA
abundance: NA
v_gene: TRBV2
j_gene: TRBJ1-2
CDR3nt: TGTGCCAGCAAACTCAGGCTTCTTGGCTATGGCTACACCTTC
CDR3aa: CASKLRLLGYGYTF

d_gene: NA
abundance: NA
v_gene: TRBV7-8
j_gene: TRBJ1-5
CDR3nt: TGTGCCAGCAGCCCGAGCAATCAGCCCCAGCATTTT
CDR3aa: CASSPSNQPQHF

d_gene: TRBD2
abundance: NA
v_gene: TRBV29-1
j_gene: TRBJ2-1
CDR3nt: TGCAGCGGGGAGTCCGGGACTAGCGGGAGGAATGAGCAGTTCTTC
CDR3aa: CSGESGTSGRNEQFF

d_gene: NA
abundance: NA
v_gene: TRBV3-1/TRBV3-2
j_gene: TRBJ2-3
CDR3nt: TGTGCCAGCAGCCAAGACGGAATAGCAGTCGGTACGCAGTATTTT
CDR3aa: CASSQDGIAVGTQYF

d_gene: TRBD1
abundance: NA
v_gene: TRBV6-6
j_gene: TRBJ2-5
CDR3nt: TGTGCCAGCAGTTCAGGGGGAGAGACCCAGTACTTC
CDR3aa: CASSSGGETQYF

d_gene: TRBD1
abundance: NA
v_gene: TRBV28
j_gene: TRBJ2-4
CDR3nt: TGTGCCAGCAGTTTATATCGGGACAGGGGAGCCAAAAACATTCAGTACTTC
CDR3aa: CASSLYRDRGAKNIQYF

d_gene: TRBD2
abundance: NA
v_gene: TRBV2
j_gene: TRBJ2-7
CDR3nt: TGTGCCAGCAGTGACGGACTAGCGGGGGCGCTAACCTACGAGCAGTACTTC
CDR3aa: CASSDGLAGALTYEQYF

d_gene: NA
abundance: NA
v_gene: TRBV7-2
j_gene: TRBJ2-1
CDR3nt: TGTGCCAGCAGCTCTCACTCGTGGGACTTATCCTACAATGAGCAGTTCTTC
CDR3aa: CASSSHSWDLSYNEQFF

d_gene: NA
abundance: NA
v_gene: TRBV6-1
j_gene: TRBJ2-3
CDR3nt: TGTGCCAGCAGTGAAGTCCCCCAGGGAACCACAGATACGCAGTATTTT
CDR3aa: CASSEVPQGTTDTQYF

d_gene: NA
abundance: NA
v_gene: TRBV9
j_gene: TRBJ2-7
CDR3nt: TGTGCCAGCAGCCCCTCAAGCGGGCTTAACTACGAGCAGTACTTC
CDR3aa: CASSPSSGLNYEQYF

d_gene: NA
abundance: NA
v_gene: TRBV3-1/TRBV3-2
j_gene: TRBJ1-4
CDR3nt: TGTGCCAGCAGTCAGACTTCAACTAATGAAAAACTGTTTTTT
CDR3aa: CASSQTSTNEKLFF

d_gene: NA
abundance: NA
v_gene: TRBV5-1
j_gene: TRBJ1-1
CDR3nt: TGCGCCAGCAGCTTGGTGTCGGGGGTGAACACTGAAGCTTTCTTT
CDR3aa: CASSLVSGVNTEAFF

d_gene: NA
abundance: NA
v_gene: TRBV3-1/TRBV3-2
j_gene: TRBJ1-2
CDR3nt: TGTGCCAGCAGCCTCTCTCGGGGTTCCGGGGGTGGCTACACCTTC
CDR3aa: CASSLSRGSGGGYTF

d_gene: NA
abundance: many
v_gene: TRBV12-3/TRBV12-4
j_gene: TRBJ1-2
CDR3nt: TGTGCCAGCAGTCAGGGGTCGGATGGCTACACCTTC
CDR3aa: CASSQGSDGYTF

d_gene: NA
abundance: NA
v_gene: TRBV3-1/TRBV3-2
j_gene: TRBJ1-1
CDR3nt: TGTGCCAGCAGCCAAGAAGTCAGGGGTACTGAAGCTTTCTTT
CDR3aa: CASSQEVRGTEAFF

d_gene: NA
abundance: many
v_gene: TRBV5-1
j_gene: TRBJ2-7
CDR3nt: TGCGCCAGCAGCCTCCGCCCAGTGGACAGAGTCTCCTACGAGCAGTACTTC
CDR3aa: CASSLRPVDRVSYEQYF

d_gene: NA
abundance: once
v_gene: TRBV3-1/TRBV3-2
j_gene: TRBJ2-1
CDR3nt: TGTGCCAGCAGCCAAGATCGTCACAATGAGCAGTTCTTC
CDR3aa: CASSQDRHNEQFF

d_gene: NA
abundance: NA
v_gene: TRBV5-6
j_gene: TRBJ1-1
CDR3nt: TGTGCCAGCAGCTTGGGGGAATGGACACAGAACACTGAAGCTTTCTTT
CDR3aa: CASSLGEWTQNTEAFF

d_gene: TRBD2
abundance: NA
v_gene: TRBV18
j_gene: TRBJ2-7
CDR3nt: TGTGCCAGCTCCCCAGCCGGGGGGGGGCCCTACGAGCAGTACTTC
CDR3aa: CASSPAGGGPYEQYF

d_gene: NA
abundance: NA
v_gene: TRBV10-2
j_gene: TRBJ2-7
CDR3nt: TGCGCCAGCACCTCGGACTCGTTCTACGAGCAGTACTTC
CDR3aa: CASTSDSFYEQYF

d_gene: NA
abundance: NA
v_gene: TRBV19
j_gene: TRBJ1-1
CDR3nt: TGTGCCAGTAGTATGGTTATGAGGGACATGAACACTGAAGCTTTCTTT
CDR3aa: CASSMVMRDMNTEAFF

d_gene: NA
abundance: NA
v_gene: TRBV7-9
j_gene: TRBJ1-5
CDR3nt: TGTGCCAGCAGCTTAGGGGAGCAGCCCCAGCATTTT
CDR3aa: CASSLGEQPQHF

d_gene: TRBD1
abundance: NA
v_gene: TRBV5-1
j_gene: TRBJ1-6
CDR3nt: TGCGCCAGCAGCTACCGGGACAGGGGGGTCTCCTATAATTCACCCCTCCACTTT
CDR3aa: CASSYRDRGVSYNSPLHF

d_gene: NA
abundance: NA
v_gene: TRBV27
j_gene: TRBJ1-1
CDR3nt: TGTGCCAGCAGGCCCCGTCAGTTAGCGAACACTGAAGCTTTCTTT
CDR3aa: CASRPRQLANTEAFF

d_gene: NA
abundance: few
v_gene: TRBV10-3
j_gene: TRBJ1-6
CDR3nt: TGTGCCACCTCTGACAAGCTAAGGGAGTCCCTCCACTTT
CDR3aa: CATSDKLRESLHF

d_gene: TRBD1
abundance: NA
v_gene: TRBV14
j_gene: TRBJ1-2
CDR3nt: TGTGCCAGCAGTCGACAGGGGGCCACTTTCGATGGCTACACCTTC
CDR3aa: CASSRQGATFDGYTF

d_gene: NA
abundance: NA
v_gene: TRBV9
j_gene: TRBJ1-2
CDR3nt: TGTGCCAGCAGCGATTCGACAGTTTATGGCTACACCTTC
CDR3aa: CASSDSTVYGYTF

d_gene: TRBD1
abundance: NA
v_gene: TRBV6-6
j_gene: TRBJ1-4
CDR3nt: TGTGCCAGCAGTTACCGGCAGGGGGATGAAAAACTGTTTTTT
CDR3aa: CASSYRQGDEKLFF

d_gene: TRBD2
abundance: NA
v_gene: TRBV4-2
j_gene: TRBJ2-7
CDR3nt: TGTGCCAGCAGCCAAGAGGGGGGGACTAGGGACGAGCAGTACTTC
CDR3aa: CASSQEGGTRDEQYF

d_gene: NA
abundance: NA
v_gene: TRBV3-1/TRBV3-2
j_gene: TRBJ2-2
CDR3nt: TGTGCCAGCAGCCGGCCTCGGGACGGGGAGCTGTTTTTT
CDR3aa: CASSRPRDGELFF

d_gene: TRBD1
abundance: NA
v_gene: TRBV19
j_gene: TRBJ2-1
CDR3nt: TGTGCCAGTAGTATAACTGACAGGGGATACGGGCAGTTCTTC
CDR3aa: CASSITDRGYGQFF

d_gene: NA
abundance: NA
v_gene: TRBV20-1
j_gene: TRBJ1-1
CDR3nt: TGCAGTGCTAGCAGGGCTGAAGCTTTCTTT
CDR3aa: CSASRAEAFF

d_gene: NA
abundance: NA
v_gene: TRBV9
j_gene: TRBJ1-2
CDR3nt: TGTGCCAGCAGCCCCAGGGGCACCTCTAACTATGGCTACACCTTC
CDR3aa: CASSPRGTSNYGYTF

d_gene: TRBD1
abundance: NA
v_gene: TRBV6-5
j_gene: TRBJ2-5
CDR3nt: TGTGCCAGCAGTCCCCAGGGGGGACAGGGGCAGACCCAGTACTTC
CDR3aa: CASSPQGGQGQTQYF

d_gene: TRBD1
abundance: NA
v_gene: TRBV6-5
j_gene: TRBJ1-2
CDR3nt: TGTGCCAGCAGTTACACCCCGGACAGGGTTGATGGCTACACCTTC
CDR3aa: CASSYTPDRVDGYTF

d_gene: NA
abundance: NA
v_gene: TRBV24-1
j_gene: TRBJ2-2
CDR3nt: TGTGCCACCAGTGGTTCAACAGGGACCCTTCGCCACGGGGAGCTGTTTTTT
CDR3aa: CATSGSTGTLRHGELFF

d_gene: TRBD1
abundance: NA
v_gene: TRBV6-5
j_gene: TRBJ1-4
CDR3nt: TGTGCCAGCAGTTACTCCGGACAGGGCGGGGAAAAACTGTTTTTT
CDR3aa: CASSYSGQGGEKLFF

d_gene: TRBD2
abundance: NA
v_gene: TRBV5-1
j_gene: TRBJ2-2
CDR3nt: TGCGCCAGCAGTACGATTGGGACTAGCGGGACCGGGGAGCTGTTTTTT
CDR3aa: CASSTIGTSGTGELFF

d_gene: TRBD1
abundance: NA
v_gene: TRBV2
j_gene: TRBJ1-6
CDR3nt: TGTGCCAGCCGGGACAGTTATAATTCACCCCTCCACTTT
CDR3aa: CASRDSYNSPLHF

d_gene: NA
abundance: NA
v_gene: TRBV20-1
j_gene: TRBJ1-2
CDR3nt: TGCAGTGCTAGAGGTACTTATGGCTACACCTTC
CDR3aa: CSARGTYGYTF

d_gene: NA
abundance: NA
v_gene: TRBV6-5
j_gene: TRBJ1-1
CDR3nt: TGTGCCAGCAGCTGGGGGGGGCCGGCCACTGAAGCTTTCTTT
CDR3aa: CASSWGGPATEAFF

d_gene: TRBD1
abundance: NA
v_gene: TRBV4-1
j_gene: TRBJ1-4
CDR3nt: TGCGCCAGCAGCCAATCTCCGGGACAGGGGCATGAAAAACTGTTTTTT
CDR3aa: CASSQSPGQGHEKLFF

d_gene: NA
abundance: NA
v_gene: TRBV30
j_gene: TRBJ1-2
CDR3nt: TGTGCCTGGAGTGTACTAGGGTATGGGTACACCTTC
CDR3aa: CAWSVLGYGYTF